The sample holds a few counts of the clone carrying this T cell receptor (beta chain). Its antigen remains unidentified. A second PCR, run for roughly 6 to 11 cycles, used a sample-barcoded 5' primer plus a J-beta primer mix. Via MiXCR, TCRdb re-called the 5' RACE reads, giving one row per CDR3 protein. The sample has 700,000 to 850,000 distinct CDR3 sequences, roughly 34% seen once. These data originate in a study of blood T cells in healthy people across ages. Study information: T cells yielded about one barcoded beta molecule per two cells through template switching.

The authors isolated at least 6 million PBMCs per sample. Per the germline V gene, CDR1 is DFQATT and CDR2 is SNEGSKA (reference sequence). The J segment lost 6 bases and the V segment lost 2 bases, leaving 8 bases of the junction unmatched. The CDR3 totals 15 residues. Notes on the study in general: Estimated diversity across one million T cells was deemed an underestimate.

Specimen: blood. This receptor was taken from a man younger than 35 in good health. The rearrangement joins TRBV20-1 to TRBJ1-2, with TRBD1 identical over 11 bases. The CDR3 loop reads CSARIGGQGGDGYTF. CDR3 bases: TGCAGTGCTAGAATTGGGGGACAGGGGGGAGATGGCTACACCTTC.